Listed below are T cell receptor beta chains from one sample, sequenced in a study of spatial heterogeneity in lung cancer. TCRdb reprocessed the 5' RACE reads via MiXCR and lists one record per CDR3 protein. The table shows just under 95,000 distinct CDR3 sequences, with roughly 12% occurring only once. The sample was PBMCs, taken at surgery. Receptor source: a male donor with early-stage non-small cell lung cancer. Each CDR3 is given with its conserved first and last residue. Fields, in order: V gene, clone size, J gene, D gene, CDR3 DNA, CDR3 protein. A D gene is named only where the DNA matches it firmly. Rows may omit the clone size; those that give it use once, few, many or a size class.

TRBV11-1	many	TRBJ2-7	TRBD1	TGTGCCAGCACCCCCCGGGACAGGGGGTCCGAGCAGTACTTC	CASTPRDRGSEQYF
TRBV4-1	few	TRBJ2-3	.	TGCGCCAGCTCTATGGGGGGGGCCACAGATACGCAGTATTTT	CASSMGGATDTQYF
TRBV28	.	TRBJ1-2	.	TGTGCCAGCAGACCACAGGGATTGGAGCTTGGCTACACCTTC	CASRPQGLELGYTF
TRBV9	few	TRBJ2-2	TRBD2	TGTGCCAGCAGCGCGGGACTAGCGCCCGGATCCGGGGAGCTGTTTTTT	CASSAGLAPGSGELFF
TRBV4-3	few	TRBJ2-1	TRBD1	TGCGCCAGCAGCCAAGTGGGGACAGGGTCTCGGGAGCAGTTCTTC	CASSQVGTGSREQFF
TRBV9	few	TRBJ1-2	.	TGTGCCAGCAGCCCCCGCACAGCTTCGCCTGATGGCTACACCTTC	CASSPRTASPDGYTF
TRBV7-8	.	TRBJ2-1	.	TGTGCCAGCAGCCAGGTGAGCTCCTACAATGAGCAGTTCTTC	CASSQVSSYNEQFF
TRBV20-1	.	TRBJ1-2	.	TGCAGTGCTGGTAGCCGGGACCGCGCTTCTAGCTACACCTTC	CSAGSRDRASSYTF
TRBV5-1	.	TRBJ2-7	TRBD1	TGCGCCAGCAGCCGATTGGTACTACGGGACAGGGATTCCTACGAGCAGTACTTC	CASSRLVLRDRDSYEQYF
TRBV28	many	TRBJ2-7	.	TGTGCCAGCAGACCTCTCGGGGAGTCAGCCTACGAGCAGTACTTC	CASRPLGESAYEQYF
TRBV7-6	few	TRBJ2-7	TRBD1	TGTGCCAGCAGCTTAGCAGGGACAGGGAACGAGCAGTACTTC	CASSLAGTGNEQYF
TRBV19	few	TRBJ2-7	TRBD1	TGTGCCAGTAGCATCGACAGGGGAGGCTCCTACGAGCAGTACTTC	CASSIDRGGSYEQYF
TRBV24-1	few	TRBJ2-5	TRBD2	TGTGCCACCAGTGAAGCACTAGCGGGAGTAGGAGAGACCCAGTACTTC	CATSEALAGVGETQYF
TRBV11-1	many	TRBJ1-2	.	TGTGCCAGCAGCTTAGGACGGGATGGCTACACCTTC	CASSLGRDGYTF
TRBV7-2	few	TRBJ1-3	.	TGTGCCAGCAGCCCCCAGAGCTCTGGAAACACCATATATTTT	CASSPQSSGNTIYF
TRBV24-1	.	TRBJ2-3	.	TGTGCCACCAGTGATTCACAGGGTAGCGGAGATACGCAGTATTTT	CATSDSQGSGDTQYF
TRBV29-1	.	TRBJ2-7	TRBD1	TGCAGCGCAGCCCGGACAGGGGGGGGCTACGAGCAGTACTTC	CSAARTGGGYEQYF
TRBV4-1	many	TRBJ2-7	.	TGCGCCAGCAGCCAAGACAACAGGGTCTACGAGCAGTACTTC	CASSQDNRVYEQYF
TRBV6-2/TRBV6-3	.	TRBJ1-2	TRBD1	TGTGCCAGCAGTGGGACAGCCACAGGCTACACCTTC	CASSGTATGYTF
TRBV6-1	.	TRBJ2-3	.	TGTGCCAGCAGTGAAGCGGCAGGGCCCCTAACAGATACGCAGTATTTT	CASSEAAGPLTDTQYF
TRBV5-1	.	TRBJ2-3	.	TGCGCCAGCAGCTTGGAATCAAGGGTTACAAACACAGATACGCAGTATTTT	CASSLESRVTNTDTQYF
TRBV9	few	TRBJ1-1	.	TGTGCCAGCAGCGTAGATTGGGTTCTGAACACTGAAGCTTTCTTT	CASSVDWVLNTEAFF
TRBV5-8	.	TRBJ2-3	TRBD2	TGTGCCAGCAGCCCAAGCGGGGGACTCACAGATACGCAGTATTTT	CASSPSGGLTDTQYF
TRBV20-1	many	TRBJ2-3	TRBD2	TGCAGTGCTATAAAACCGGGACTAGCCCGTAATACGCAGTATTTT	CSAIKPGLARNTQYF
TRBV6-5	few	TRBJ1-4	.	TGTGCCAGCAGCCAGGAGGGGGTTAATGAAAAACTGTTTTTT	CASSQEGVNEKLFF
TRBV18	.	TRBJ2-7	.	TGTGCCAGCTCACTCAGCACAGGGCGTTACGAGCAGTACTTC	CASSLSTGRYEQYF
TRBV7-2	.	TRBJ2-3	.	TGTGCCAGCAGCTTAGCCTTGGGGGGGCGGGATACGCAGTATTTT	CASSLALGGRDTQYF